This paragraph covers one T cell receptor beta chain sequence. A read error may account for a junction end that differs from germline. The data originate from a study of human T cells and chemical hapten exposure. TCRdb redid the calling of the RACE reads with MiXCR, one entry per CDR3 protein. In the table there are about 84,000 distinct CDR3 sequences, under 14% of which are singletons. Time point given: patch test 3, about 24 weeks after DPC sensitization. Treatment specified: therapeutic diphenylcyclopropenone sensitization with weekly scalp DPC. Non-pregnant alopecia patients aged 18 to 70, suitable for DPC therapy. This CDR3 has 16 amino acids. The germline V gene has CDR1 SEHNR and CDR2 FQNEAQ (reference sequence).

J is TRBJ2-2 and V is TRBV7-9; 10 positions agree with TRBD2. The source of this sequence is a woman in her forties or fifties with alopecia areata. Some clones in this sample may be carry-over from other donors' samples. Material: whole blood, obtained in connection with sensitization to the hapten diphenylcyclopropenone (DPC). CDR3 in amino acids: CASSLAGAGNTGELFF. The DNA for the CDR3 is TGTGCCAGCAGCCTAGCGGGAGCTGGGAACACCGGGGAGCTGTTTTTT.